This T cell receptor (beta chain) was documented in a study of blood T cells in healthy people across ages (dated by TCRdb to between 2015 and 2017). A note on the overall study: In model experiments, template switching captured about one uniquely barcoded TCR beta cDNA molecule for every two T cells. Age-related changes in TCR beta repertoire diversity were measured in the study by deep sequencing normalized with unique cDNA molecular identifiers. Donors were grouped into four age groups: young (average about 15 years), middle-aged (roughly 37), aged (about 60) and long-lived (about 90). To avoid experimental bias, donors of different ages were distributed randomly across sequencing lanes. Using the same blood draw, the study looked at two additional independent replicas of 1 million unique cDNA reads for two donors, one aged 18 to 29 and the other aged 80 or older.

What the work shows at the level of the full study, not this receptor alone: Donor CMV infection status was unknown, potentially confounding age-related changes in expanded clonotypes. The long-lived group showed more naive CD4+ T cells, fewer expanded clones and increased TCR diversity than the aged group, suggesting age selection. Since profiling was done on bulk unsorted PBMCs, naive and antigen-experienced compartments could not be conclusively compared. The percentage of naive T cells measured by flow cytometry correlated strongly with observed TCR beta diversity. Estimates of total diversity from one million sequenced T cells were regarded as lower bounds and underestimates. Observed TCR beta diversity per million T cells fell roughly linearly with age, and a significant reduction was already apparent by age roughly 40.

Library construction relied on 5' RACE. Sequencing used an Illumina HiSeq 2500. A second about 6 to 11 cycle PCR used a sample-barcoded 5' primer and a J-beta primer mix. A template-switch 5' adaptor carrying 12 random nucleotides introduced a unique molecular identifier onto each TCR beta cDNA molecule. Each sample yielded at least 3 million CDR3-containing paired-end reads. The Mint cDNA synthesis kit, primed by a TRBC-specific oligonucleotide, was used to synthesize first-strand cDNA from all RNA. After uracil-DNA glycosylase treatment, a first 18-cycle PCR used universal primers M1SS and BC2_uni_R on all cDNA. On the study's bioinformatics: Each sample was normalized by randomly selecting 1 million high-quality reads, each carrying a distinct molecular identifier. Reads sharing molecular identifiers were discarded rather than binned into consensus sequences. MiTCR, set to a Q25 quality threshold and the strictest error-elimination algorithm, was used for CDR3 identification, clonotype clustering and error correction. A nonparametric unseen species model with Euler transformation was used to estimate lower-bound total TCR beta diversity. TCRdb reran the public reads through fastp at Q25 and MiXCR, keeping productive beta chains. CDR3 protein sequences are deduplicated, and each keeps its most common genes and DNA. TCRdb's processing, not the study's, gives the V and J calls here. Present in this sample are over 1.5 million distinct CDR3 sequences, less than 50% of which were seen just once. The leading ten clones occupy more than 2% of the sample.

A remark on this clonotype: Its antigen remains unidentified. It has no much larger one-base neighbor in the sample; base qualities were not kept.

The donors were 40 or so Caucasian individuals from Russia, aged roughly 6 to 100 years, who were systemically healthy. Each donor gave 8 to 10 milliliters of peripheral blood, drawn into EDTA-treated Vacutainer tubes. Ficoll-Paque density-gradient centrifugation was used to isolate PBMCs, with at least 7 million per sample. Trizol reagent was used to extract total RNA from PBMCs, with at least 5.5 micrograms per sample. The percentages of naive CD45RAhigh/CD27high T cells were determined by flow cytometry on a PBMC aliquot from every donor. Sequences were obtained from blood. This clonotype originated in a woman aged 40 to 50 in good health.

This receptor has the CDR3 CSARDHQGPNTEAFF. The DNA sequence is as follows: TGCAGTGCTAGAGATCACCAGGGTCCGAACACTGAAGCTTTCTTT. The V gene is TRBV20-1 and the J gene is TRBJ1-1; perhaps TRBD1 is the D gene, with 5 bases matching. The junction carries 12 bases between V and J, which are trimmed by 0 bases and 1 base respectively. As encoded in the germline V gene (reference sequence), CDR1 is DFQATT while CDR2 is SNEGSKA. The CDR3 runs 15 residues from the cysteine to the phenylalanine. The retained sequence is limited to the CDR3, 45 bases, with the frame set at the first base.